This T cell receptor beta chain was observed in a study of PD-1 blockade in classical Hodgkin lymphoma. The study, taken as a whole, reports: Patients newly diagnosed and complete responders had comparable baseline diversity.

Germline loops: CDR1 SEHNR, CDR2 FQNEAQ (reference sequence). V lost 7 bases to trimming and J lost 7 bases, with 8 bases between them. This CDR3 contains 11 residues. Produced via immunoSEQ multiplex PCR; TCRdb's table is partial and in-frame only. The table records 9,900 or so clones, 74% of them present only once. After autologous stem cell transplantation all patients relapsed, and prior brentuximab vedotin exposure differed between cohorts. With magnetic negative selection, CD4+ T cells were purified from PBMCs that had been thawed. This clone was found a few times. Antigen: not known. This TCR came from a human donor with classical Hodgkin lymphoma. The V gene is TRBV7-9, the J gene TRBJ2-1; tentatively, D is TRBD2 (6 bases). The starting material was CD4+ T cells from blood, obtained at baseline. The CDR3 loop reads CASNGGNEQFF. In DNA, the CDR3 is TGTGCCAGCAACGGAGGGAATGAGCAGTTCTTC.